The rows below give T cell receptor beta chains drawn from one sample of a study of identical twins. Each CDR3 protein gets one entry after TCRdb re-called the 5' RACE reads with MiXCR. The profile shows 1,800,000 or so distinct CDR3 sequences, roughly 35% of them singletons. The sample taken for sequencing was cord blood. All receptors derive from a newborn girl in good health. Each CDR3 is given with its conserved first and last residue. D genes are given only for firm matches. For some rows the clone size is stated as once, few or many, or as a class when expanded; others skip it.

. | TRBJ1-2 | few | TRBV2 | CATKYGGSYGYTF | TGTGCCACCAAGTACGGGGGGAGCTATGGCTACACCTTC
. | TRBJ2-7 | . | TRBV5-1 | CASSSSASHSYEQYF | TGCGCCAGCAGCTCCTCAGCTAGCCACTCCTACGAGCAGTACTTC
. | TRBJ2-7 | . | TRBV29-1 | CSVLKTLYNEQYF | TGCAGCGTCCTTAAGACACTTTACAATGAGCAGTACTTC
TRBD1 | TRBJ1-1 | . | TRBV29-1 | CSVETRGLPEAFF | TGCAGCGTTGAAACCAGGGGGCTCCCTGAAGCTTTCTTT
. | TRBJ1-1 | few | TRBV5-6 | CASSLMAGRFTEAFF | TGTGCCAGCAGCTTGATGGCAGGTCGTTTTACTGAAGCTTTCTTT
TRBD2 | TRBJ2-7 | few | TRBV6-5 | CASIRTRTSYEQYF | TGTGCCAGCATCCGGACTAGGACCTCCTACGAGCAGTACTTC
. | TRBJ2-7 | . | TRBV12-3/TRBV12-4 | CASSWGREVYEQYF | TGTGCCAGCAGCTGGGGCAGGGAGGTCTACGAGCAGTACTTC
. | TRBJ2-1 | . | TRBV6-1 | CASRPAGSYNEQFF | TGTGCCAGCAGGCCTGCGGGGTCCTACAATGAGCAGTTCTTC
. | TRBJ1-4 | . | TRBV3-1 | CASSQGWGGREKLFF | TGTGCCAGCAGCCAAGGGTGGGGGGGGCGTGAAAAACTGTTTTTT
. | TRBJ2-5 | few | TRBV29-1 | CSVVLGQETQYF | TGCAGCGTTGTGCTAGGCCAAGAGACCCAGTACTTC
TRBD2 | TRBJ2-7 | . | TRBV20-1 | CSARWASGPLNEQYF | TGCAGTGCTAGGTGGGCTAGCGGGCCCCTCAATGAGCAGTACTTC
. | TRBJ2-7 | few | TRBV20-1 | CSARPTRSPYEQYF | TGCAGTGCTAGACCCACTAGATCCCCCTACGAGCAGTACTTC
TRBD2 | TRBJ2-7 | . | TRBV28 | CASSLWEGRYEQYF | TGTGCCAGCAGTTTGTGGGAGGGCCGGTACGAGCAGTACTTC
. | TRBJ2-7 | . | TRBV12-3/TRBV12-4 | CASSYLGTAPYEQYF | TGTGCCAGCAGCTATCTCGGGACGGCCCCTTACGAGCAGTACTTC
. | TRBJ1-2 | few | TRBV6-6 | CASSYSRQDGYTF | TGTGCCAGCAGTTACTCTCGGCAGGATGGCTACACCTTC
. | TRBJ2-1 | . | TRBV20-1 | CSASRFVGRFYSYNEQFF | TGCAGTGCTAGTAGGTTTGTGGGTCGCTTCTACTCCTACAATGAGCAGTTCTTC
TRBD1 | TRBJ1-5 | . | TRBV20-1 | CSTSRQGVGQPQHF | TGCAGTACTAGTCGACAGGGAGTGGGACAGCCCCAGCATTTT
. | TRBJ2-7 | many | TRBV27 | CASSSWTGDYEQYF | TGTGCCAGCAGTTCCTGGACCGGCGACTACGAGCAGTACTTC
TRBD2 | TRBJ2-3 | . | TRBV7-9 | CASTFRTSGGATDTQYF | TGTGCCAGCACCTTCCGGACTAGCGGGGGGGCGACAGATACGCAGTATTTT
. | TRBJ1-2 | . | TRBV12-3/TRBV12-4 | CASTLPRLNYGYTF | TGTGCCAGCACCTTACCGAGACTTAACTATGGCTACACCTTC
. | TRBJ1-6 | once | TRBV20-1 | CSATGINGVRNSPLHF | TGCAGTGCTACGGGCATTAACGGGGTCCGGAATTCACCCCTCCACTTT
. | TRBJ2-7 | . | TRBV10-2 | CASSGHRVSYEQYF | TGCGCCAGCAGTGGGCACAGGGTGAGCTACGAGCAGTACTTC
TRBD2 | TRBJ2-1 | few | TRBV12-3/TRBV12-4 | CASSSGGLAGLNEQFF | TGTGCCAGCAGTTCGGGGGGGCTAGCGGGGCTAAATGAGCAGTTCTTC
. | TRBJ2-7 | . | TRBV5-1 | CASSFGSLRVYEQYF | TGCGCCAGCAGCTTTGGGTCCCTCAGGGTCTACGAGCAGTACTTC
. | TRBJ2-7 | . | TRBV20-1 | CSAPESKAYNEQYF | TGCAGTGCCCCTGAATCTAAGGCCTACAATGAGCAGTACTTC
TRBD2 | TRBJ2-3 | . | TRBV15 | CATSSWTRGSDTQYF | TGTGCCACCAGCAGTTGGACTAGAGGGTCAGATACGCAGTATTTT
. | TRBJ2-4 | . | TRBV20-1 | CSASPTDEQYF | TGCAGTGCTAGCCCCACGGATGAGCAGTACTTC
. | TRBJ2-7 | few | TRBV3-1 | CASSQVVDGYEQYF | TGTGCCAGCAGCCAAGTCGTGGACGGCTACGAGCAGTACTTC
TRBD2 | TRBJ2-2 | . | TRBV20-1 | CSARGSSGLNTGELFF | TGCAGTGCTAGAGGGTCTAGCGGGTTGAACACCGGGGAGCTGTTTTTT
TRBD2 | TRBJ2-7 | . | TRBV7-9 | CASSLEGLVAYEQYF | TGTGCCAGCAGCTTAGAGGGACTAGTAGCCTACGAGCAGTACTTC
. | TRBJ1-5 | . | TRBV5-5 | CASSLTGRGQPQHF | TGTGCCAGCAGCCTTACAGGGAGGGGTCAGCCCCAGCATTTT
. | TRBJ2-7 | . | TRBV5-1 | CASRPRSAPYEQYF | TGCGCCAGCAGACCGCGTTCAGCCCCCTACGAGCAGTACTTC
. | TRBJ1-1 | . | TRBV7-2 | CASSLGRERRGGAFF | TGTGCCAGCAGCTTAGGTCGAGAACGGCGAGGGGGGGCTTTCTTT
. | TRBJ2-2 | . | TRBV4-1 | CASSQAVEKGRTGELFF | TGCGCCAGCAGCCAAGCTGTGGAGAAGGGGCGAACCGGGGAGCTGTTTTTT
. | TRBJ2-1 | . | TRBV27 | CASSPGAPPNEQFF | TGTGCCAGCAGCCCGGGAGCCCCCCCTAATGAGCAGTTCTTC
TRBD2 | TRBJ2-7 | . | TRBV7-9 | CASSILTSGADYEQYF | TGTGCCAGCAGCATCCTGACTAGCGGGGCCGACTACGAGCAGTACTTC
TRBD1 | TRBJ2-4 | . | TRBV14 | CASSFRQGLGKNIQYF | TGTGCCAGCAGCTTCAGACAGGGTCTAGGCAAAAACATTCAGTACTTC
TRBD1 | TRBJ1-1 | . | TRBV10-3 | CAIRDIDRGGTEAFF | TGTGCCATCAGAGACATAGACAGGGGGGGCACTGAAGCTTTCTTT
. | TRBJ2-1 | . | TRBV19 | CASRTSQRRNEQFF | TGTGCCAGTAGGACTAGTCAACGAAGGAATGAGCAGTTCTTC
. | TRBJ2-7 | . | TRBV3-1 | CASSQTNVRYEQYF | TGTGCCAGCAGCCAAACGAATGTGAGGTACGAGCAGTACTTC
. | TRBJ1-6 | . | TRBV4-1 | CASSQARFNSPLHF | TGCGCCAGCAGCCAAGCCAGGTTCAATTCACCCCTCCACTTT
. | TRBJ2-2 | few | TRBV5-1 | CASSYPGVTTGELFF | TGCGCCAGCAGCTATCCGGGAGTTACCACCGGGGAGCTGTTTTTT
. | TRBJ2-3 | many | TRBV3-1 | CASSPGASTDTQYF | TGTGCCAGCAGCCCCGGGGCCAGCACAGATACGCAGTATTTT
TRBD1 | TRBJ2-3 | . | TRBV5-1 | CASSLEGQVGDTQYF | TGCGCCAGCAGCTTGGAGGGACAGGTAGGAGATACGCAGTATTTT
. | TRBJ2-5 | . | TRBV7-2 | CASSLEWGGETQYF | TGTGCCAGCAGCTTAGAATGGGGCGGAGAGACCCAGTACTTC
TRBD2 | TRBJ2-1 | . | TRBV27 | CASSFPTTSGGAIYNEQFF | TGTGCCAGCAGTTTCCCCACTACTAGCGGGGGGGCTATCTACAATGAGCAGTTCTTC
TRBD2 | TRBJ2-3 | few | TRBV20-1 | CSARDSGRSPDTQYF | TGCAGTGCTAGAGATAGCGGGAGAAGCCCAGATACGCAGTATTTT
. | TRBJ2-3 | . | TRBV20-1 | CSARRASDTQYF | TGCAGTGCCCGGAGGGCTTCAGATACGCAGTATTTT
. | TRBJ2-1 | . | TRBV24-1 | CATSHGLGGNEQFF | TGTGCCACCAGTCACGGACTGGGGGGCAATGAGCAGTTCTTC
. | TRBJ2-7 | . | TRBV11-2 | CASSLDLRYEQYF | TGTGCCAGCAGCTTAGATCTCCGGTACGAGCAGTACTTC
TRBD2 | TRBJ2-5 | . | TRBV20-1 | CSARSGTSGYKQYF | TGCAGTGCTAGATCCGGGACTAGCGGTTACAAGCAGTACTTC
. | TRBJ1-2 | . | TRBV12-3/TRBV12-4 | CASSPTGTTRRGYTF | TGTGCCAGCAGTCCCACCGGGACGACGAGACGAGGCTACACCTTC
. | TRBJ1-2 | . | TRBV28 | CASSPPGGYTF | TGTGCCAGCAGTCCGCCGGGTGGCTACACCTTC